The 10 T cell receptor beta chains given below trace back to one sample, sequenced in a study of vaccination and CD4 T cells after COVID-19. The sample's treatment: roughly ten-day PBMC culture with coronavirus spike peptide pools or control peptides (ViraFEST assay). No antigen has been identified for these receptors. The Oncomine TCR Beta short-read assay was what sequenced the DNA obtained from cultured CD4+ T cells. One entry per CDR3 protein results from TCRdb running MiXCR on the PCR reads. This table has roughly 14,000 distinct CDR3 sequences, 35% to 50% appearing once. The sample consisted of CD4+ T cells from blood, cultured in vitro. Receptors originate from a human donor who had recovered from COVID-19.

The rearrangement uses TRBV6-5 and TRBJ2-5; TRBD2 agrees at 13 bases. The V and J ends lost 4 bases and 9 bases, in that order; junction bases with no gene match: 5. Germline CDR1 reads MNHEY; CDR2 reads SVGAGI. The CDR3 runs 14 residues. CDR3 region: CASSFPTSGGAQYF. The CDR3 DNA sequence: TGTGCCAGCAGTTTCCCCACTAGCGGGGGGGCCCAGTACTTC.

The chain carries TRBV7-2 and TRBJ2-3, with TRBD2 identical over 13 bases. The CDR3 covers 16 residues. CDR1 SGHTA and CDR2 FQGNSA come from the germline V gene. V dropped 3 bases and J dropped 8; count of bases not matched to a gene: 8. For the CDR3, the DNA is TGTGCCAGCAGCTTCACTACTAGCGGGGGGGCAGGTACGCAGTATTTT. Encoded protein: CASSFTTSGGAGTQYF.

This clonotype was observed a few times. The J gene is TRBJ2-3, the V gene TRBV12-3 or TRBV12-4; D gene uncertain. V was clipped by 6 bases and J by 1 base, with 11 bases between them. This CDR3 contains 14 residues. The CDR3 DNA follows: TGTGCCAGCAGCACCTACGACGGCACAGATACGCAGTATTTT. Amino acid sequence: CASSTYDGTDTQYF.

V usage is TRBV6-5 and J usage is TRBJ2-3; TRBD2 matches at 9 bases. The CDR3 is 16 residues long. CDR1 is MNHEY, CDR2 SVGAGI, per germline. V lost 0 bases to trimming and J lost 6 bases; unmatched junction nucleotides: 7. DNA of the CDR3: TGTGCCAGCAGTTACTCTGGCGGGGGGGGCGCGGATACGCAGTATTTT. Protein: CASSYSGGGGADTQYF.

V and J are TRBV12-3 or TRBV12-4 and TRBJ1-3; no reliable D call. The CDR3 is made up of 12 amino acids. V gave up 2 bases and J gave up 3 bases, with 2 bases separating them. The CDR3, as DNA: TGTGCCAGCAGTTTATTTGGAAACACCATATATTTT. Protein product: CASSLFGNTIYF.

This clonotype was counted only a few times. This rearrangement joins TRBV7-2 to TRBJ1-2, with D uncertain. The V end lost 2 bases, the J end lost 0 bases, and 10 bases lay between the germline ends. The CDR3 sequence is 15 residues long. Germline V gene lookup returns CDR1 SGHTA and CDR2 FQGNSA. This CDR3 is CASSLSAGSNYGYTF. The CDR3 coding sequence is TGTGCCAGCAGCTTAAGTGCGGGCTCTAACTATGGCTACACCTTC.

V usage is TRBV25-1 and J usage is TRBJ1-1; D is uncertain. Trimming cost V 4 bases and J 1 base, with 7 bases left between them. Germline CDR1 and CDR2: MGHDK and SYGVNS. This CDR3 has 13 amino acids. The CDR3 coding sequence is TGTGCCAGCAGTGGGTCAGGGAACACTGAAGCTTTCTTT. Its protein is CASSGSGNTEAFF.

The chain has TRBV7-2 and TRBJ2-3; tentatively, D is TRBD1 or TRBD2 (6 bases each). Between the trimmed V and J ends, which lost 0 bases and 5 bases, there was a span of 12 bases. This CDR3 contains 15 residues. Germline assignment: CDR1 SGHTA and CDR2 FQGNSA. In DNA, the CDR3 is TGTGCCAGCAGCTTAGCTGGGGGGCTTGGAGATACGCAGTATTTT. Residues: CASSLAGGLGDTQYF.

The chain carries TRBV21-1 and TRBJ2-5; the listed D gene, TRBD1, was not tested against the DNA. TRBV21-1 has pseudogene status. This CDR3 region has 14 residues. CDR3 region: CASSKSGVRETQYF. CDR3 DNA: TGTGCCAGCAGCAAATCAGGGGTAAGGGAGACCCAGTACTTC.

The rearrangement links TRBV20-1 to TRBJ2-3; TRBD2 agrees at 7 bases. The CDR3 spans 14 residues. Germline CDR1 and CDR2: DFQATT and SNEGSKA (reference sequence). The junction had 10 bases not matched to a gene; V was cut back by 8 bases and J by 2 bases. CDR3 residues: CSTPGGRTTDTQYF. CDR3 nucleotides: TGCAGTACGCCGGGAGGTCGAACCACAGATACGCAGTATTTT.